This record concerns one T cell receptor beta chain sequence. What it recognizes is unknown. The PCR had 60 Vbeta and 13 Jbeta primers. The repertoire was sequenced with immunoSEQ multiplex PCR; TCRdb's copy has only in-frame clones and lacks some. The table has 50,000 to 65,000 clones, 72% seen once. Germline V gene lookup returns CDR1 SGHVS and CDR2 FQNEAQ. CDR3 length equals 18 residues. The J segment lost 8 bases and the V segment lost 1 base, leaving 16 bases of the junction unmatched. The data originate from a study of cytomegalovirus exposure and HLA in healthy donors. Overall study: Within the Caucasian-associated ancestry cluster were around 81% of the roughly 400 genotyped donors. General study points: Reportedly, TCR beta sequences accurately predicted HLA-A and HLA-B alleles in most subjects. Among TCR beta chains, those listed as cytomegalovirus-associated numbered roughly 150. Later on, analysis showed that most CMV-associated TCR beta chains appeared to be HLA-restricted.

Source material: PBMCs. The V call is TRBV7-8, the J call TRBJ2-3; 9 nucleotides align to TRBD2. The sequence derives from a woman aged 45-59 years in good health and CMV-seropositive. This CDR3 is CASSLVGGSGSAFGTQYF. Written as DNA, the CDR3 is TGTGCCAGCAGCTTAGTAGGGGGTAGCGGGAGCGCATTCGGTACGCAGTATTTT.